This T cell receptor beta chain was observed in a study of OX40 agonist ivuxolimab in advanced cancers. Whole-study findings and limits: CD4+ and CD8+ blood T cells expanded clonally by week 6 at 0.1 to 3.0 mg/kg. Low normalized T-cell clonal expansion also characterized some of the nonresponders.

Points on this clone: Its antigen is as yet unknown.

The germline CDR1 and CDR2 sequences are SGHTA and FQGTGA. The CDR3 covers 16 residues. V shed 0 bases, J shed 5 bases, and the junction held 5 bases outside the gene matches. Sequencing used immunoSEQ multiplex PCR; TCRdb keeps in-frame clones, though not all of them. Counted here are roughly 14,000 clones, 82% occurring once; the ten biggest clones make up around 44%. Peripheral blood came from all dose cohorts at three timepoints. The sample was CD4+ or CD8+ T cells sorted from blood, taken in a trial of the OX40 agonist ivuxolimab. The chain has TRBV7-3 and TRBJ2-3, with 10 positions matching TRBD1. The TCR sequence derives from an adult with an advanced solid tumor such as melanoma, head and neck, liver or kidney cancer. The CDR3 spells CASSLTSGTGVDTQYF. The CDR3 DNA follows: TGTGCCAGCAGCTTAACGTCGGGGACAGGGGTAGATACGCAGTATTTT.